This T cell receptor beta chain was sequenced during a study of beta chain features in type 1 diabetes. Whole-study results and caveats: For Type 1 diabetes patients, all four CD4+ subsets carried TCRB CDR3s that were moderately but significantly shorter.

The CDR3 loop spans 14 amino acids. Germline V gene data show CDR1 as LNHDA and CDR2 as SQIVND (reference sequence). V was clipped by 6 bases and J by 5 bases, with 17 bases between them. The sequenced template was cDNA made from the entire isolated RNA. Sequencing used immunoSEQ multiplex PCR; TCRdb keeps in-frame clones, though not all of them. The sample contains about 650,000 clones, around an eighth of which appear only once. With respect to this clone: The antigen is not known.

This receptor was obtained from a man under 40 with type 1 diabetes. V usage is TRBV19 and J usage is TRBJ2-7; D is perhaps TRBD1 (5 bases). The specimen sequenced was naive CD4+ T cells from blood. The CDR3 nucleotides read TGTGCCAGTAGCCTACCCCGACAGTTCCACGAGCAGTACTTC. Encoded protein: CASSLPRQFHEQYF. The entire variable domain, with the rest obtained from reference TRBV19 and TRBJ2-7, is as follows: DGGITQSPKYLFRKEGQNVTLSCEQNLNHDAMYWYRQDPGQGLRLIYYSQIVNDFQKGDIAEGYSVSREKKESFPLTVTSAQKNPTAFYLCASSLPRQFHEQYFGPGTRLTVT.